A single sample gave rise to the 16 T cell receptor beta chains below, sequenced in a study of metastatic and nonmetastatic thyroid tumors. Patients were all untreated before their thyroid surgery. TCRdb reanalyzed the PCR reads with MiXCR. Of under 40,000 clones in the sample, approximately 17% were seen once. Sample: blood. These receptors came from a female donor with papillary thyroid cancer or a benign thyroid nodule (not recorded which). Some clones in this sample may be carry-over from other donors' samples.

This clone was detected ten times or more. The CDR3 reads CASRTDGNTGELFF. CDR3 sequence (DNA): TGTGCCAGCAGGACGGACGGGAACACCGGGGAGCTGTTTTTT. The chain employs TRBV28 and TRBJ2-2; the D is unclear. Trimming shortened V by 6 bases and J by 1 base, and 9 bases separated the two germline ends. Looked up from germline, CDR1 is MDHEN and CDR2 is SYDVKM. The CDR3 has 14 amino acids. The whole variable domain, remainder taken from reference TRBV28 and TRBJ2-2, is DVKVTQSSRYLVKRTGEKVFLECVQDMDHENMFWYRQDPGLGLRLIYFSYDVKMKEKGDIPEGYSVSREKKERFSLILESASTNQTSMYLCASRTDGNTGELFFGEGSRLTVL.

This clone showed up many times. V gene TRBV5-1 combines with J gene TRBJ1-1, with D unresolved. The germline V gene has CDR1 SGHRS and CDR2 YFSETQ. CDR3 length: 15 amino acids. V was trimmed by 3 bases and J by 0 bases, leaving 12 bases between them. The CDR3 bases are TGCGCCAGCAGCTCGGACGGTTTTTTGAACACTGAAGCTTTCTTT. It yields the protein CASSSDGFLNTEAFF.

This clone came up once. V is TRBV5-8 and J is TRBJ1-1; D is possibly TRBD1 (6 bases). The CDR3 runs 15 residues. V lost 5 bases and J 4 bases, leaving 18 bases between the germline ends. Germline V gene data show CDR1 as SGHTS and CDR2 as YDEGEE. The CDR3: CASSLIKTGRTEAFF. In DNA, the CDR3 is TGTGCCAGCAGTCTCATCAAGACAGGCCGCACTGAAGCTTTCTTT.

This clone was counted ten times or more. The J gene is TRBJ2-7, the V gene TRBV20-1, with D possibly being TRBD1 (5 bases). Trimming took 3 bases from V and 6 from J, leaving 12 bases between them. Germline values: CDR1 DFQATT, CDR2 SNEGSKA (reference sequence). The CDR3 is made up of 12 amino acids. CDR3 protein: CSARGRRAEQYF. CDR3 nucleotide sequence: TGCAGTGCTAGGGGGCGCAGGGCCGAGCAGTACTTC.

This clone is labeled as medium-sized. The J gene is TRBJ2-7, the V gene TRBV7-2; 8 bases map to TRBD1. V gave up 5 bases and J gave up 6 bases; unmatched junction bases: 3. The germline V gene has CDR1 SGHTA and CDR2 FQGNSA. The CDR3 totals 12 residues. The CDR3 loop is CASSETGAEQYF. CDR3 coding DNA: TGTGCCAGCAGCGAGACAGGGGCCGAGCAGTACTTC.

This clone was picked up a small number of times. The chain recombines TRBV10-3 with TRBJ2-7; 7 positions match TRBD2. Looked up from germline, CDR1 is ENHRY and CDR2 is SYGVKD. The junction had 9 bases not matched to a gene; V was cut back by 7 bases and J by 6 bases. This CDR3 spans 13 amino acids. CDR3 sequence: CAINGLAVIEQYF. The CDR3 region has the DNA TGTGCCATCAATGGCCTAGCGGTAATCGAGCAGTACTTC.

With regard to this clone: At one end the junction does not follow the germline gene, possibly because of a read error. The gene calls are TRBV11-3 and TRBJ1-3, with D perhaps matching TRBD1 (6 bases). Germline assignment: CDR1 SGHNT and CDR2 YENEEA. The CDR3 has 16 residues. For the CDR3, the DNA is TGTGCCGGCAGCGTACAGGGCGCCAACTCTGGAAACACCATATATTTT. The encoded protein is CAGSVQGANSGNTIYF.

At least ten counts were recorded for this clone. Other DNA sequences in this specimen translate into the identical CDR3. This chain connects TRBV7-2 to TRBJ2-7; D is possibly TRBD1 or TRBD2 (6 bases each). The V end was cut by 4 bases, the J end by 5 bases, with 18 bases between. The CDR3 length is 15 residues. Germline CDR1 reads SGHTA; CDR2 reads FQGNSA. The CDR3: CASSSRRGGFDEQYF. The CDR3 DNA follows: TGTGCCAGCAGCTCCCGCAGGGGAGGTTTCGACGAGCAGTACTTC.

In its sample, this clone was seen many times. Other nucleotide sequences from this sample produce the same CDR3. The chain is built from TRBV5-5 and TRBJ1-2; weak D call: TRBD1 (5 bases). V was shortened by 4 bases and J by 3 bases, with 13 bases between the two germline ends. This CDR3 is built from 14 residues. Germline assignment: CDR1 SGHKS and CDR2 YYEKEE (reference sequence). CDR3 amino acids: CASSEVLRDYGYTF. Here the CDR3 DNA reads TGTGCCAGCAGCGAGGTTCTCAGGGACTATGGCTACACCTTC.

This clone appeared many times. CDR3 coding DNA: TGTGCCAGCAGCACCCGTTCCGAACCGGCTCAGCCCCAGCATTTT. Amino acids: CASSTRSEPAQPQHF. This chain joins TRBV6-1 and TRBJ1-5; D gene unclear. Trimming shortened V by 6 bases and J by 6 bases, and 18 bases separated the two germline ends. From germline, CDR1 is MNHNS and CDR2 SASEGT. The CDR3 extends over 15 amino acids.

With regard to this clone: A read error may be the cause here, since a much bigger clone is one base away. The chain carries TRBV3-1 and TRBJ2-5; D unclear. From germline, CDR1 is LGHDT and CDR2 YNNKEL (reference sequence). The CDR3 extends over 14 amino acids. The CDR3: CAISQVSRPETQYF. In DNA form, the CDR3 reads TGTGCCATCAGCCAAGTTTCCAGGCCAGAGACCCAGTACTTC.

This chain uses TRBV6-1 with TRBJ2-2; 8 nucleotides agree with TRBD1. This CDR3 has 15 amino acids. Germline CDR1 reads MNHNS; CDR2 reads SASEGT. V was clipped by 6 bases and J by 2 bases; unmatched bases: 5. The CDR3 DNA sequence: TGTGCCAGCAGACAGGACAGGGTCAACACCGGGGAGCTGTTTTTT. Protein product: CASRQDRVNTGELFF.

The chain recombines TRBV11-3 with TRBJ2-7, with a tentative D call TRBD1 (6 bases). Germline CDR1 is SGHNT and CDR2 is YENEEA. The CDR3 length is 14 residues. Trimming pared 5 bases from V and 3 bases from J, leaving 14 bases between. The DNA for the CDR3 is TGTGCCAGCAGCCACCTACAGGGTCGCTACGAGCAGTACTTC. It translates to CASSHLQGRYEQYF. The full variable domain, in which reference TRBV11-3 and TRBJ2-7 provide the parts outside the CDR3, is EAGVVQSPRYKIIEKKQPVAFWCNPISGHNTLYWYLQNLGQGPELLIRYENEEAVDDSQLPKDRFSAERLKGVDSTLKIQPAELGDSAVYLCASSHLQGRYEQYFGPGTRLTVT.

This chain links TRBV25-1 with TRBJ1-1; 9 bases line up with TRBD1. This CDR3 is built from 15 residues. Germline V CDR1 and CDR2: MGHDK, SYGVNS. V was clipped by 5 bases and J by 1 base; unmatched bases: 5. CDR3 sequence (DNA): TGTGCCAGCAGTAACCGGGGACAGGGGAACACTGAAGCTTTCTTT. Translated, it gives CASSNRGQGNTEAFF.

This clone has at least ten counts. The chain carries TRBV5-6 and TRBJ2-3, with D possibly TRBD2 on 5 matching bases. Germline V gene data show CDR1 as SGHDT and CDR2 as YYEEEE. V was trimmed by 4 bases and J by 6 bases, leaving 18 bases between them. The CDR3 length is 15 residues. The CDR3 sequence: CASSRQSGGRDTQYF. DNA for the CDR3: TGTGCCAGCAGCCGACAATCGGGCGGGCGGGATACGCAGTATTTT.

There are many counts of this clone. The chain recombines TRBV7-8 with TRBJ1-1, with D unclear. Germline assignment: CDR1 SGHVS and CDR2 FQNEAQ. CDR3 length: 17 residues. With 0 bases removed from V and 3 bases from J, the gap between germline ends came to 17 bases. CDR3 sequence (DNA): TGTGCCAGCAGCTTAGCGACCCGTGTGGGGTGGGACACTGAAGCTTTCTTT. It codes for CASSLATRVGWDTEAFF. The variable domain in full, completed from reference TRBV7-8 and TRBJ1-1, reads GAGVSQSPRYKVAKRGQDVALRCDPISGHVSLFWYQQALGQGPEFLTYFQNEAQLDKSGLPSDRFFAERPEGSVSTLKIQRTQQEDSAVYLCASSLATRVGWDTEAFFGQGTRLTVV.